This T cell receptor beta chain came from a study of blood T cells in healthy people across ages. Study-wide results and caveats: The study lacked donor CMV status, which possibly confounded expanded clonotype changes. Diversity figures derived from one million T cells were judged to underestimate the true value. Age showed a roughly linear inverse relationship with TCR beta diversity per million T cells.

PCR was performed a second time for about 6 to 12 cycles using a sample-barcoded 5' primer and a J-beta primer mix. One entry per CDR3 protein, called by TCRdb with MiXCR from the 5' RACE reads. Among hundreds of thousands of distinct CDR3 sequences listed, under 25% were seen once. The CDR3 contains 16 residues. In germline, CDR1 is SGHRS, CDR2 YFSETQ. Trimming took 2 bases from V and 8 from J; bases not matched to a gene: 10. A remark on this clonotype: Its antigen remains unidentified.

This TCR was sampled from a man aged 65-85 years in good health. V and J are TRBV5-1 and TRBJ1-6, with 7 bases identical to TRBD1. The specimen was blood. The CDR3 nucleotides read TGCGCCAGCAGCTTACAACCCGGGACAGATGATTCACCCCTCCACTTT. Translated: CASSLQPGTDDSPLHF.